The 21 T cell receptor beta chains below come from one sample, sequenced in a study of cytomegalovirus exposure and HLA in healthy donors. It was with 60 Vbeta and 13 Jbeta primers that the PCR ran. Sequenced by immunoSEQ multiplex PCR; TCRdb stores in-frame clones only, minus some. The profile shows 52,000 or so clones, over 60% of them singletons. Source material: PBMCs. These receptors all stem from a woman in her forties in good health and CMV-seropositive.

This chain joins TRBV9 and TRBJ1-6; a weak D match, TRBD1 (5 bases). Germline CDR1 and CDR2: SGDLS and YYNGEE. CDR3 size: 14 residues. Trimming removed 0 bases from V and 4 bases from J, with 5 bases in between. The CDR3 reads CASSVGQYNSPLHF. CDR3 DNA: TGTGCCAGCAGCGTAGGACAGTATAATTCACCCCTCCACTTT.

The V gene is TRBV28, the J gene TRBJ2-7, with a tentative D call TRBD2 (6 bases). V gave up 6 bases and J gave up 10 bases, with 22 bases separating them. The CDR3 runs to 14 residues. Germline-derived CDR1 and CDR2 are MDHEN and SYDVKM. The CDR3 reads CASSSNPGRRGQYF. The CDR3 DNA reads TGTGCCAGCAGCTCCAACCCGGGGAGGAGGGGCCAGTACTTC.

This clone was seen only a few times. V and J are TRBV28 and TRBJ2-7; possible D gene TRBD1, 5 bases. Trimming left V 8 bases short and J 0 bases short, with 8 bases between. The CDR3 runs to 12 residues. Germline values: CDR1 MDHEN, CDR2 SYDVKM. CDR3 bases: TGTGCCAGCCAACAGGACTCCTACGAGCAGTACTTC. It specifies CASQQDSYEQYF.

This chain connects TRBV28 to TRBJ1-2, with TRBD1 as a possible D gene (6 bases). The germline V gene has CDR1 MDHEN and CDR2 SYDVKM. The V end lost 4 bases, the J end lost 4 bases, and 13 bases lay between the germline ends. The CDR3 is made up of 14 amino acids. For the CDR3, the DNA is TGTGCCAGCAGTTACCTGACAGGCGCCTATGGCTACACCTTC. Protein sequence: CASSYLTGAYGYTF.

V and J are TRBV18 and TRBJ2-5; D is unresolved. Germline values: CDR1 KGHSH, CDR2 LQKENI. The CDR3 spans 12 residues. Trimming pared 2 bases from V and 7 bases from J, leaving 8 bases between. CDR3: CASSPDLGTQYF. The CDR3 DNA follows: TGTGCCAGCTCACCAGATCTAGGGACCCAGTACTTC.

This chain links TRBV5-1 with TRBJ2-1, with TRBD2 identical over 7 bases. Germline CDR1 is SGHRS and CDR2 is YFSETQ. The V gene end was trimmed by 6 bases and the J gene end by 0 bases; junction bases not matched to a gene: 6. CDR3 size: 15 residues. CDR3 sequence (DNA): TGCGCCAGCACCGACGGGGGGTTCTCCTACAATGAGCAGTTCTTC. It yields the protein CASTDGGFSYNEQFF.

This clone was seen more than once but under ten times. This chain connects TRBV6-4 to TRBJ1-5; 11 nucleotides match TRBD1. The CDR3 consists of 17 residues. Germline CDR1 MRHNA, CDR2 SNTAGT. J gave up 6 bases and V 0 bases, and 7 bases lay outside the gene matches. CDR3 protein: CASSDSSADRGPQPQHF. Written as DNA, the CDR3 is TGTGCCAGCAGTGACTCGTCCGCGGACAGGGGGCCTCAGCCCCAGCATTTT.

In this sample, this clone turned up once. The chain couples TRBV7-2 to TRBJ1-1, with 8 nucleotides matching TRBD1. From germline, CDR1 is SGHTA and CDR2 FQGNSA. V was pared by 1 base and J by 7 bases, with 8 bases of the junction left unmatched. The CDR3 sequence is 15 residues long. DNA of the CDR3: TGTGCCAGCAGCTTAGAACCCAGGGGGCGTGGTGAAGCTTTCTTT. Translated: CASSLEPRGRGEAFF.

CDR3 coding DNA: TGTGCCAGCAGTCTCGCGGGGGCCACTGAAGCTTTCTTT. The encoded protein is CASSLAGATEAFF. The chain carries TRBV27 and TRBJ1-1; possible D gene TRBD1, 6 bases. The CDR3 has 13 residues. CDR1 is MNHEY, CDR2 SMNVEV, per germline (reference sequence). Trimming removed 5 bases from V and 4 bases from J, with 11 bases in between.

V is TRBV2 and J is TRBJ1-1; D is perhaps TRBD1 (6 bases). Trimming shortened V by 6 bases and J by 0 bases, and 17 bases separated the two germline ends. There are 16 residues in the CDR3. Germline CDR1 SNHLY, CDR2 FYNNEI. This chain's CDR3 is CASSAGQGLMNTEAFF. CDR3 nucleotides: TGTGCCAGCAGCGCTGGGCAGGGGCTGATGAACACTGAAGCTTTCTTT.

The gene calls are TRBV19 and TRBJ2-1; unclear D gene. Germline V gene sequence: CDR1 LNHDA, CDR2 SQIVND (reference sequence). CDR3 length: 12 amino acids. Trimming took off 6 bases at V and 3 bases at J, with 6 bases between the two ends. CDR3 protein: CASSDFYNEQFF. The CDR3 nucleotides read TGTGCCAGTAGCGACTTCTACAATGAGCAGTTCTTC.

The V gene is TRBV6-5, the J gene TRBJ1-2; 9 bases agree with TRBD1. V dropped 5 bases and J dropped 4; count of bases not matched to a gene: 5. Germline assignment: CDR1 MNHEY and CDR2 SVGAGI. This CDR3 has 14 amino acids. The CDR3 spells CASSNRGPTYGYTF. In DNA, the CDR3 is TGTGCCAGCAGTAACAGGGGGCCAACCTATGGCTACACCTTC.

The chain recombines TRBV6-6 with TRBJ1-6; D remains ambiguous. V was clipped by 8 bases and J by 7 bases, with 12 bases between them. The CDR3 is made up of 13 amino acids. Germline assignment: CDR1 MNHNY and CDR2 SVGAGI (reference sequence). Here the CDR3 DNA reads TGTGCCAGCTACAGACCGGGAAATTCACCCCTCCACTTT. Translating gives CASYRPGNSPLHF.

The CDR3 region has the DNA TGTGCCAGCAGCACGACAGGGAGTGGCTACGAGCAGTACTTC. It encodes CASSTTGSGYEQYF. This chain connects TRBV11-1 to TRBJ2-7; 7 nucleotides agree with TRBD1. The CDR3 sequence is 14 residues long. CDR1 and CDR2 from the germline V gene are SGHAT and FQDESV (reference sequence). Trimming removed 5 bases from V and 3 bases from J; junction bases left unmatched: 7.

The V gene is TRBV5-1, the J gene TRBJ2-5; 8 bases agree with TRBD2. The J call is uncertain, as TRBJ2-7 better fits the DNA end. The CDR3 has 15 amino acids. Looked up from germline, CDR1 is SGHRS and CDR2 is YFSETQ. CDR3 sequence: CASSLAVSGTYEQYF. Here the CDR3 DNA reads TGCGCCAGCAGCTTGGCCGTTAGCGGGACCTACGAGCAGTACTTC.

This rearrangement joins TRBV5-1 to TRBJ1-2; TRBD1 aligns across 7 bases. There are 15 residues in the CDR3. CDR1 SGHRS and CDR2 YFSETQ come from the germline V gene. Trimming removed 4 bases from V and 0 bases from J; junction bases left unmatched: 6. The CDR3 region has the DNA TGCGCCAGCAGCCTCCGAACAGGGGCTAACTATGGCTACACCTTC. Encoded protein: CASSLRTGANYGYTF.

V usage is TRBV6-5 and J usage is TRBJ1-2; D might be TRBD1 (5 bases). The CDR3 is made up of 14 amino acids. Germline assignment: CDR1 MNHEY and CDR2 SVGAGI. With 5 bases removed from V and 4 bases from J, the gap between germline ends came to 14 bases. The CDR3 sequence is CASSPDRQSYGYTF. CDR3 nucleotide sequence: TGTGCCAGCAGTCCCGACCGACAGAGCTATGGCTACACCTTC.

In its sample, this clone was seen a few times. The chain carries TRBV6-1 and TRBJ1-3, with D hard to call. This CDR3 contains 15 residues. The germline V gene has CDR1 MNHNS and CDR2 SASEGT. Trimming removed 3 bases from V and 1 base from J, with 10 bases in between. The CDR3 spells CASSDNGISGNTIYF. In nucleotides, the CDR3 is TGTGCCAGCAGTGATAACGGGATATCTGGAAACACCATATATTTT.

The chain combines TRBV11-2 with TRBJ2-5; D not resolved. The V gene's germline CDR1 is SGHAT and CDR2 FQNNGV. The CDR3 has 14 amino acids. V lost 5 bases and J 5 bases, leaving 15 bases between the germline ends. The CDR3 nucleotides are TGTGCCAGCAGCACCCAGCGAGGTTTGGAGACCCAGTACTTC. Its protein product is CASSTQRGLETQYF.

The genes are TRBV6-5 and TRBJ1-3; tentatively, D is TRBD1 (5 bases). Germline V gene sequence: CDR1 MNHEY, CDR2 SVGAGI. The CDR3 consists of 15 residues. V lost 4 bases, J lost 3 bases, and 13 bases lay in between. Written as DNA, the CDR3 is TGTGCCAGCAGTTTAGGAGGGACCGGTGGAAACACCATATATTTT. Amino acids: CASSLGGTGGNTIYF.

The chain uses TRBV7-9 and TRBJ1-4; TRBD1 agrees at 7 bases. V lost 5 bases to trimming and J lost 5 bases; unmatched junction nucleotides: 11. Germline V gene data show CDR1 as SEHNR and CDR2 as FQNEAQ (reference sequence). The CDR3 contains 16 residues. This CDR3 reads CASSLGEQGMNEKLFF. CDR3 sequence (DNA): TGTGCCAGCAGCCTGGGGGAACAGGGGATGAATGAAAAACTGTTTTTT.